This record concerns one TCR beta chain sequence. The data were taken from a study of blood T cell repertoires in COVID-19. Background on the study: The United States, Italy and Spain supplied acute and convalescent COVID-19 samples. In each case, the material was cDNA or gDNA derived from T cells, B-cell-depleted T cells, or PBMCs.

There are 15 residues in the CDR3. Germline V lookup: CDR1 MNHEY, CDR2 SMNVEV (reference sequence). With 3 bases removed from V and 2 bases from J, the gap between germline ends came to 11 bases. Original processing methods: Nucleated cell counts were estimated from reference gene primer amplification. TCRdb's copy holds only in-frame clones and misses some; the assay was immunoSEQ multiplex PCR. The D gene and trimming were derived from the DNA, and the V and J assignments and clone size from that table. This sample has some 31,000 clones, with about 78% found just once. This receptor was obtained from a woman in her sixties with acute or convalescent COVID-19. The sample comprised peripheral blood. V is TRBV27 and J is TRBJ2-1, with D maybe TRBD1 (5 bases). The CDR3 DNA sequence: TGTGCCAGCAGTTTGGGGCCGGATGCCTACAATGAGCAGTTCTTC. Translating it yields CASSLGPDAYNEQFF.